The present T cell receptor beta chain was sequenced within a study of T cells in Graves' hyperthyroidism and ophthalmopathy. Overall study results and limits: A 13 V-J signature model discriminated ophthalmopathy versus stable hyperthyroidism. Blood shared most expanded thyroid clonotypes above 0.001.

The V gene's germline CDR1 is MNHEY and CDR2 SVGEGT. The junction had 18 bases not matched to a gene; V was cut back by 2 bases and J by 1 base. The CDR3 consists of 22 residues. This clonotype was recorded many times. Its antigen remains unknown. TCR beta CDR3 regions were amplified from RNA transcripts. HTBI primers were the set used in a first-round RT-PCR of the TCR CDR3. Each CDR3 protein is one row after TCRdb ran MiXCR on the multiplex PCR reads. The sample has under 800,000 distinct CDR3 sequences; 14% are singletons. Diagnostic assessment was based on clinical symptoms, serum thyroxine and TRAb, thyroid ultrasound and orbital computed tomography. PBMCs were obtained from about 10 ml fresh peripheral blood.

The chain has TRBV6-2 or TRBV6-3 and TRBJ2-3, with TRBD2 matching 13 bases. The sequencing input was blood. This TCR was recovered from a woman younger than 30 with Graves' hyperthyroidism. The DNA of the CDR3 is TGTGCCAGCAGTTACCCCAGCCGGACTAGCGGGGGTGTTGGGAGTCGCACAGATACGCAGTATTTT. Residues: CASSYPSRTSGGVGSRTDTQYF.